This record covers a single T cell receptor beta chain. This record belongs to a study of Ad26.COV2.S vaccination and SARS-CoV-2 variants. Assay: immunoSEQ multiplex PCR; the TCRdb copy retains only in-frame clones and omits some. The repertoire holds around 300,000 clones, with around nine tenths as singletons. Treatment: about 20 received Ad26.COV2.S at low or high dose, single or two shots; roughly five received placebo; per-sample allocation not given. Material that was analyzed had been drawn on day 63 after the first vaccine or placebo injection. This receptor was identified in a person between 18 and 65 years old who received the Ad26.COV2.S COVID-19 vaccine or a placebo. The source material was peripheral blood, sampled in a trial of Ad26.COV2.S vaccine versus placebo.

The CDR3 region is CSVGPAGYGYTF. The CDR3 coding sequence is TGCAGCGTCGGCCCCGCGGGCTATGGCTACACCTTC. This rearrangement joins TRBV29-1 to TRBJ1-2; no firm D call. The V gene's germline CDR1 is SQVTM and CDR2 ANQGSEA. V lost 6 bases and J lost 4, with 12 bases in between. The CDR3 is 12 residues long.